This passage covers 27 T cell receptor beta chains from one sample sequenced in a study of T cell responses to AZD1222 COVID-19 vaccine. The method was immunoSEQ multiplex PCR; TCRdb's version includes in-frame clones alone and lacks a portion of them. The sample shows roughly 190,000 clones, roughly 92% of them seen only once. The sequencing here drew on peripheral blood, taken on day 0 of AZD1222 vaccination. These receptor sequences come from an adult in good health.

V and J are TRBV20-1 and TRBJ1-1; possible D gene TRBD1, 5 bases. Germline CDR1 DFQATT, CDR2 SNEGSKA (reference sequence). Trimming removed 3 bases at V and 0 bases at J, with 14 bases between. CDR3 size: 15 residues. As DNA, the CDR3 is TGCAGTGCTAGTCGGTCAGGACACATGAACACTGAAGCTTTCTTT. This encodes CSASRSGHMNTEAFF.

The J gene is TRBJ1-2, the V gene TRBV7-9; no clear D. The ends were cut back, 4 bases at V and 5 bases at J, with 17 bases in the middle. The CDR3 extends over 15 amino acids. Germline V gene sequence: CDR1 SEHNR, CDR2 FQNEAQ (reference sequence). The chain's CDR3 is CASSSMVSGAYGYTF. Written as DNA, the CDR3 is TGTGCCAGCAGCTCTATGGTCTCCGGCGCGTATGGCTACACCTTC.

This chain uses TRBV18 with TRBJ1-2; D is possibly TRBD1 (6 bases). The CDR3 contains 12 residues. V was pared by 3 bases and J by 8 bases, with 10 bases between. Germline assignment: CDR1 KGHSH and CDR2 LQKENI. The CDR3 loop is CASSPGGIGYTF. The DNA for the CDR3 is TGTGCCAGCTCACCCGGGGGCATCGGCTACACCTTC.

The chain links TRBV12-3 or TRBV12-4 to TRBJ1-6, with D hard to call. Trimming took off 4 bases at V and 5 bases at J, with 6 bases between the two ends. The CDR3 loop spans 13 amino acids. CDR3 sequence: CASSSRNNSPLHF. The CDR3 DNA is TGTGCCAGCAGTTCTAGAAATAATTCACCCCTCCACTTT.

The chain links TRBV7-2 to TRBJ1-2; no clear D. The CDR3 runs 12 residues. Germline V lookup: CDR1 SGHTA, CDR2 FQGNSA. V was cut by 2 bases and J by 7 bases, with 8 bases left in between. DNA for the CDR3: TGTGCCAGCAGCTTACGGGAGAGTGGCTACACCTTC. Its translation: CASSLRESGYTF.

Here the CDR3 reads CASSLLAGGNNEQFF. CDR3 DNA sequence: TGTGCCAGCAGCTTACTAGCGGGGGGGAACAATGAGCAGTTCTTC. The chain joins TRBV5-4 to TRBJ2-1, with 13 bases that match TRBD2. Germline CDR1 and CDR2: SGHNT and YYREEE (reference sequence). V dropped 2 bases and J dropped 5; count of bases not matched to a gene: 1. The CDR3 runs to 15 residues.

This chain links TRBV9 with TRBJ1-6; a possible D gene is TRBD1 (5 bases). The CDR3 covers 15 residues. Germline V CDR1 and CDR2: SGDLS, YYNGEE. V lost 0 bases and J 6 bases, leaving 10 bases between the germline ends. DNA for the CDR3: TGTGCCAGCAGCGTAGGGGGCAGGGTTAATTCACCCCTCCACTTT. This translates into CASSVGGRVNSPLHF.

This chain links TRBV18 with TRBJ1-2, with D tentatively TRBD1 (6 bases). V lost 2 bases and J lost 3, with 10 bases in between. Germline values: CDR1 KGHSH, CDR2 LQKENI. CDR3 length: 14 residues. CDR3 nucleotide sequence: TGTGCCAGCTCACCAGGACAGAGATACTATGGCTACACCTTC. Protein: CASSPGQRYYGYTF. The whole variable domain, remainder taken from reference TRBV18 and TRBJ1-2, is NAGVMQNPRHLVRRRGQEARLRCSPMKGHSHVYWYRQLPEEGLKFMVYLQKENIIDESGMPKERFSAEFPKEGPSILRIQQVVRGDSAAYFCASSPGQRYYGYTFGSGTRLTVV.

The genes are TRBV12-3 or TRBV12-4 and TRBJ2-5; possible D gene TRBD1, 5 bases. CDR3 size: 13 residues. With 3 bases removed from V and 1 base from J, the gap between germline ends came to 6 bases. The CDR3 nucleotides are TGTGCCAGCAGTTTGGGGCTCCAAGAGACCCAGTACTTC. Translating gives CASSLGLQETQYF.

This chain joins TRBV20-1 and TRBJ2-5; D might be TRBD1 (5 bases). The germline V gene encodes CDR1 DFQATT and CDR2 SNEGSKA (reference sequence). This CDR3 is 13 amino acids long. Trimming took off 3 bases at V and 5 bases at J, with 13 bases between the two ends. CDR3 region: CSASNRLRETQYF. The CDR3 DNA reads as TGCAGTGCTAGTAACAGGTTACGGGAGACCCAGTACTTC.

A few counts support this clone. This chain uses TRBV19 with TRBJ1-1; TRBD1 might be the D (6 bases). CDR1 is LNHDA and CDR2 is SQIVND in the germline V gene (reference sequence). CDR3 length: 14 amino acids. Trimming pared 6 bases from V and 0 bases from J, leaving 11 bases between. CDR3 in DNA: TGTGCCAGTAGGGGCGGGGGCTTGAACACTGAAGCTTTCTTT. Amino acids: CASRGGGLNTEAFF. The full variable domain, in which reference TRBV19 and TRBJ1-1 provide the parts outside the CDR3, is DGGITQSPKYLFRKEGQNVTLSCEQNLNHDAMYWYRQDPGQGLRLIYYSQIVNDFQKGDIAEGYSVSREKKESFPLTVTSAQKNPTAFYLCASRGGGLNTEAFFGQGTRLTVV.

This chain uses TRBV18 with TRBJ2-7; 11 bases line up with TRBD1. Germline trimming cut 8 bases from V and 7 bases from J; bases unmatched to any gene: 13. The germline V gene has CDR1 KGHSH and CDR2 LQKENI. CDR3 size: 15 residues. The CDR3 DNA reads TGTGCCAGCACCCGTGCAGGACAGGGGGCGGGGGAGCAGTACTTC. It translates to CASTRAGQGAGEQYF.

J is TRBJ1-4 and V is TRBV15, with TRBD1 matching over 8 bases. The CDR3 totals 15 residues. V was clipped by 5 bases and J by 5 bases; unmatched bases: 7. Germline V gives CDR1 LNHNV, CDR2 YYDKDF (reference sequence). The CDR3: CATSGWTGTNEKLFF. The CDR3 region has the DNA TGTGCCACCAGCGGCTGGACAGGGACGAATGAAAAACTGTTTTTT. Combining the CDR3 with reference TRBV15 and TRBJ1-4 gives the whole variable domain DAMVIQNPRYQVTQFGKPVTLSCSQTLNHNVMYWYQQKSSQAPKLLFHYYDKDFNNEADTPDNFQSRRPNTSFCFLDIRSPGLGDTAMYLCATSGWTGTNEKLFFGSGTQLSVL.

The J gene is TRBJ2-5, the V gene TRBV7-9; the D gene is possibly TRBD1 (6 bases). The CDR3 is 13 residues long. Germline assignment: CDR1 SEHNR and CDR2 FQNEAQ (reference sequence). The ends were cut back, 5 bases at V and 2 bases at J, with 9 bases in the middle. The CDR3 DNA reads TGTGCCAGCAGCCTACAGGGTCAAGAGACCCAGTACTTC. Translation gives CASSLQGQETQYF.

The chain is built from TRBV24-1 and TRBJ1-3; D not certain. CDR3 size: 14 residues. With 4 bases removed from V and 6 bases from J, the gap between germline ends came to 12 bases. In germline, CDR1 is KGHDR, CDR2 SFDVKD. CDR3 sequence: CATSDNTATNTIYF. Here the CDR3 DNA reads TGTGCCACCAGTGACAATACAGCCACAAACACCATATATTTT.

This chain joins TRBV3-1 (or the pseudogene TRBV3-2) and TRBJ2-6, with D possibly being TRBD1 (6 bases). This CDR3 region has 16 residues. The V end lost 1 base, the J end lost 0 bases, and 7 bases lay between the germline ends. Germline V gene data show CDR1 as LGHDT and CDR2 as YNNKEL (reference sequence). The CDR3 here is CASSQGTASGANVLTF. The CDR3 nucleotides are TGTGCCAGCAGCCAAGGGACAGCCTCTGGGGCCAACGTCCTGACTTTC.

The genes are TRBV2 and TRBJ2-7, with D uncertain. The germline V gene has CDR1 SNHLY and CDR2 FYNNEI. The length of the CDR3 is 15 residues. Trimming left V 5 bases short and J 6 bases short, with 20 bases between. The CDR3 DNA follows: TGTGCCAGCAGTCAGAGAAGACTCCTCCCTGGCGAGCAGTACTTC. Translation gives CASSQRRLLPGEQYF.

The chain combines TRBV12-5 with TRBJ1-5; D not resolved. The CDR3 runs 16 residues. V shed 6 bases and J shed 3 bases, with 18 bases lying between them. CDR1 LGHNT and CDR2 FRNRAP come from the germline V gene. The CDR3 coding sequence is TGTGCTAGTGGGGCAGGATCTACACCTCTCAATCAGCCCCAGCATTTT. Amino acid sequence: CASGAGSTPLNQPQHF.

J is TRBJ1-5 and V is TRBV6-5; 8 bases agree with TRBD1. Germline CDR1 is MNHEY and CDR2 is SVGAGI. The CDR3 runs 15 residues. Losses at the gene ends were 6 bases for V and 1 base for J; bases not matched to a gene: 5. CDR3 nucleotide sequence: TGTGCCAGCAGGATGGACAGGGTCAGCAATCAGCCCCAGCATTTT. Its translation: CASRMDRVSNQPQHF.

This chain uses TRBV6-6 with TRBJ1-4; tentative D call: TRBD1 (5 bases). The CDR3 has 15 residues. Germline CDR1 reads MNHNY; CDR2 reads SVGAGI (reference sequence). Trimming pared 0 bases from V and 6 bases from J, leaving 11 bases between. In DNA form, the CDR3 reads TGTGCCAGCAGTTACTCGGGGGGACCGGATGAAAAACTGTTTTTT. The encoded protein is CASSYSGGPDEKLFF.

This clone appeared a single time. The rearrangement joins TRBV6-1 to TRBJ2-5; D ambiguous. The CDR3 length is 16 residues. The germline V gene encodes CDR1 MNHNS and CDR2 SASEGT. V gave up 0 bases and J gave up 7 bases, with 18 bases separating them. CDR3 DNA sequence: TGTGCCAGCAGTGAAGCCCAGCTGCCGGGCCTGGGGACCCAGTACTTC. Translation gives CASSEAQLPGLGTQYF.

CDR3: CASCSAGNQPQHF. The DNA for the CDR3 is TGTGCCAGCTGCTCGGCAGGCAATCAGCCCCAGCATTTT. This chain links TRBV18 with TRBJ1-5; D not resolved. CDR1 and CDR2 from the germline V gene are KGHSH and LQKENI. Trimming took 7 bases from V and 2 from J, leaving 9 bases between them. The CDR3 has 13 residues.

CDR3 nucleotides: TGTGCCAGCAGCTTAGAACAAGTAAATAGCAATCAGCCCCAGCATTTT. It specifies CASSLEQVNSNQPQHF. The J gene is TRBJ1-5, the V gene TRBV7-8; D is undetermined. V lost 1 base to trimming and J lost 0 bases, with 10 bases between them. The CDR3 covers 16 residues. Germline CDR1 and CDR2: SGHVS and FQNEAQ.

V is TRBV20-1 and J is TRBJ2-1; D is undetermined. The CDR3 spans 10 residues. CDR1 and CDR2 from the germline V gene are DFQATT and SNEGSKA (reference sequence). V dropped 5 bases and J dropped 7 bases, with 6 bases sitting between them. CDR3: CSAVGNEQFF. The CDR3 DNA reads as TGCAGTGCTGTGGGGAATGAGCAGTTCTTC.

This chain connects TRBV12-3 or TRBV12-4 to TRBJ1-2; tentative D call: TRBD1 (5 bases). Trimming took 4 bases from V and 3 from J, leaving 6 bases between them. CDR3 size: 12 residues. The CDR3 DNA is TGTGCCAGCAGTTCGGGACACTATGGCTACACCTTC. As protein: CASSSGHYGYTF.

The chain employs TRBV20-1 and TRBJ2-5; D not resolved. This CDR3 region has 11 residues. V lost 6 bases, J lost 3 bases, and 8 bases lay in between. The V gene's germline CDR1 is DFQATT and CDR2 SNEGSKA (reference sequence). DNA of the CDR3: TGCAGTGCAAGAATCAAAGAGACCCAGTACTTC. The encoded protein is CSARIKETQYF.

This chain joins TRBV14 and TRBJ2-1; TRBD2 might be the D (5 bases). The CDR3 extends over 12 amino acids. CDR1 SGHDN and CDR2 FVKESK come from the germline V gene. The V end lost 2 bases, the J end lost 12 bases, and 11 bases lay between the germline ends. The CDR3 region is CASSQRGRWQFF. Here the CDR3 DNA reads TGTGCCAGCAGCCAACGGGGTCGCTGGCAGTTCTTC.